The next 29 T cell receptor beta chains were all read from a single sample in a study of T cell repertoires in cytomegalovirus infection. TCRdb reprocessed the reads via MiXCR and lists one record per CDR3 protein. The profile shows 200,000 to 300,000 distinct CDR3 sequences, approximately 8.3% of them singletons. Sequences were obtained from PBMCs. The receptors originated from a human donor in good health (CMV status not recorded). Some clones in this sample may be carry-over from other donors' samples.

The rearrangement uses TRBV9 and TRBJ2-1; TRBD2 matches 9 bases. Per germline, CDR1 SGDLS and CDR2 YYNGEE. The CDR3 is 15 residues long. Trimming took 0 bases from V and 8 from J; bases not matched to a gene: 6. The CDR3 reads CASSVDGGGGHEQFF. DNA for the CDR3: TGTGCCAGCAGCGTAGATGGCGGGGGGGGGCATGAGCAGTTCTTC.

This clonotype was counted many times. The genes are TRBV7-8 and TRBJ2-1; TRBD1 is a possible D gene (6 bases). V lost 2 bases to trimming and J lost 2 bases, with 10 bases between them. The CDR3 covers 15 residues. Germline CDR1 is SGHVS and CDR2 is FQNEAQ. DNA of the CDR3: TGTGCCAGCAGCTTAAGGACAGCTACCTACAATGAGCAGTTCTTC. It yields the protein CASSLRTATYNEQFF.

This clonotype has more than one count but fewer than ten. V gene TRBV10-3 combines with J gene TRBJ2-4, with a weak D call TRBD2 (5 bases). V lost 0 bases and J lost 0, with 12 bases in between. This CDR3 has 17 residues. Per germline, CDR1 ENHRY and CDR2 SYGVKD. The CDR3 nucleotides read TGTGCCATCAGTGAGTCGCTTACGGGGTTAGCCAAAAACATTCAGTACTTC. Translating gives CAISESLTGLAKNIQYF.

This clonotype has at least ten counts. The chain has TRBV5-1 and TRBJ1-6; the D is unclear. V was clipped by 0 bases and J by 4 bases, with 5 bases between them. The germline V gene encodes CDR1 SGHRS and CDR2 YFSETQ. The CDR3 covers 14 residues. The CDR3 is CASSLESYNSPLHF. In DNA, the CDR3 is TGCGCCAGCAGCTTGGAGAGTTATAATTCACCCCTCCACTTT.

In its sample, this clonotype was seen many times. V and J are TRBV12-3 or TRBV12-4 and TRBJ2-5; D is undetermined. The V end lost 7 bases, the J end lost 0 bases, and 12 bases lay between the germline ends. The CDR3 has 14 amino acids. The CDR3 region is CASTLGGHQETQYF. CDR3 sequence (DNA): TGTGCCAGCACCCTCGGTGGGCACCAAGAGACCCAGTACTTC.

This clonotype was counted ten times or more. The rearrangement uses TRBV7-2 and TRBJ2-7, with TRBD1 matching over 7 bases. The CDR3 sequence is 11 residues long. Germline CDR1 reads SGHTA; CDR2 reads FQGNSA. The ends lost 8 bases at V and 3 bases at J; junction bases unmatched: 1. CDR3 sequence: CASGQVYEQYF. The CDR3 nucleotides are TGTGCCAGCGGACAGGTCTACGAGCAGTACTTC.

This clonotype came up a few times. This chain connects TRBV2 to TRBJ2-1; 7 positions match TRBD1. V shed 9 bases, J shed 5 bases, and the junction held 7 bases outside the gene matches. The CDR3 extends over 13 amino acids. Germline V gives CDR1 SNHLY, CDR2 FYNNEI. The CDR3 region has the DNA TGTGCCAGATCTCGGGACAGCCACAATGAGCAGTTCTTC. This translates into CARSRDSHNEQFF.

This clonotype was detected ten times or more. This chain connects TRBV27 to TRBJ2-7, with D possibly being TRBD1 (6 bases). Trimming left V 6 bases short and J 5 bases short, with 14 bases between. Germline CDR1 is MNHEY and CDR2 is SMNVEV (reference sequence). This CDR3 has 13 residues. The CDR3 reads CASRDTGSHEQYF. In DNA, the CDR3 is TGTGCCAGCAGGGACACAGGGTCCCACGAGCAGTACTTC.

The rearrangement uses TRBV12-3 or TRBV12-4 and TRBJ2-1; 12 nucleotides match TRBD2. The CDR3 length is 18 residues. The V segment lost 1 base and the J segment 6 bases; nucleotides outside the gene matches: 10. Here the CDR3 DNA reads TGTGCCAGCAGTTTAGACCCCCTGGCTAGCGGGAGGGGCAATGAGCAGTTCTTC. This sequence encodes CASSLDPLASGRGNEQFF.

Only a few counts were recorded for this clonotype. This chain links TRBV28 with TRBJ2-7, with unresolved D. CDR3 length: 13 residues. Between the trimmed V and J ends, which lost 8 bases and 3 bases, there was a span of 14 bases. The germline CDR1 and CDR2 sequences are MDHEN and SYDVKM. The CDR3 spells CASLKQANYEQYF. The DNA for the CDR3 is TGTGCCAGCCTTAAGCAGGCGAACTACGAGCAGTACTTC.

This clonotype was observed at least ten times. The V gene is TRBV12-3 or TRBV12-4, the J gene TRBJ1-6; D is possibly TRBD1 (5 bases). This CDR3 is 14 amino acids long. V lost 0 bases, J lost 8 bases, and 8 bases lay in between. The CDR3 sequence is CASSLARRDSPLHF. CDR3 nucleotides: TGTGCCAGCAGTTTAGCCCGCAGGGATTCACCCCTCCACTTT.

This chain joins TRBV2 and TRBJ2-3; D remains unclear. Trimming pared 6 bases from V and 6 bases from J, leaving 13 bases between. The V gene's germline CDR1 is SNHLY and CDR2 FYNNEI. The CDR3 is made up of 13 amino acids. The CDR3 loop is CASRESRADTQYF. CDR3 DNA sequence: TGTGCCAGCAGGGAATCTAGAGCTGATACGCAGTATTTT. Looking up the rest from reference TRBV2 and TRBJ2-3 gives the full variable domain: EPEVTQTPSHQVTQMGQEVILRCVPISNHLYFYWYRQILGQKVEFLVSFYNNEISEKSEIFDDQFSVERPDGSNFTLKIRSTKLEDSAMYFCASRESRADTQYFGPGTRLTVL.

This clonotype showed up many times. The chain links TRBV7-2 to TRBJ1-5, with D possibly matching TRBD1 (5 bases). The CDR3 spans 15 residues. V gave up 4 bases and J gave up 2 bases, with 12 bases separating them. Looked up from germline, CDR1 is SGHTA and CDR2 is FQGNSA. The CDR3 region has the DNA TGTGCCAGCAGCTCTGGGGACGGGGGCAATCAGCCCCAGCATTTT. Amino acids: CASSSGDGGNQPQHF.

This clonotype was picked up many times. CDR3 in DNA: TGTGCCAGCAGCTTAAGGAGGAGGACTAGCGCACCTAGCACAGATACGCAGTATTTT. Translated, it gives CASSLRRRTSAPSTDTQYF. The chain combines TRBV7-2 with TRBJ2-3; 9 bases match TRBD2. Germline loops: CDR1 SGHTA, CDR2 FQGNSA. With V trimmed by 2 bases and J by 0 bases, 12 bases remained unmatched. The CDR3 length is 19 residues.

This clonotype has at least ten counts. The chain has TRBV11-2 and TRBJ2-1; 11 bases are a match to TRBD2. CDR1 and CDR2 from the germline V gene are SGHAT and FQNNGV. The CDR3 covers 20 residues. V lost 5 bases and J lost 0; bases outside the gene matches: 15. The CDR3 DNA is TGTGCCAGCAGCACACCCTCCGGGACTAGCGGTCCTAGCTCCTACAATGAGCAGTTCTTC. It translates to CASSTPSGTSGPSSYNEQFF. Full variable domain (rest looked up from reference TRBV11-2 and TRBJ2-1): EAGVAQSPRYKIIEKRQSVAFWCNPISGHATLYWYQQILGQGPKLLIQFQNNGVVDDSQLPKDRFSAERLKGVDSTLKIQPAKLEDSAVYLCASSTPSGTSGPSSYNEQFFGPGTRLTVL.

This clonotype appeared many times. CDR3 in DNA: TGTGCCAGCTCACCGCGCGGGGTAAATCAGCCCCAGCATTTT. Its translation is CASSPRGVNQPQHF. The J gene is TRBJ1-5, the V gene TRBV18; D unresolved. The CDR3 covers 14 residues. V was clipped by 3 bases and J by 4 bases, with 10 bases between them. Germline V gene data show CDR1 as KGHSH and CDR2 as LQKENI.

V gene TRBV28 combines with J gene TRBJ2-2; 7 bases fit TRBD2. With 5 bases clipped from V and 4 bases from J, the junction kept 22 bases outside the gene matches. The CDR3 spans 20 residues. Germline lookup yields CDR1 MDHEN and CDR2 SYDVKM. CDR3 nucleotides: TGTGCCAGCAGTCTCCCTCCGGGGAGGGAAACGCCGACGGGCACCGGGGAGCTGTTTTTT. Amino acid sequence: CASSLPPGRETPTGTGELFF.

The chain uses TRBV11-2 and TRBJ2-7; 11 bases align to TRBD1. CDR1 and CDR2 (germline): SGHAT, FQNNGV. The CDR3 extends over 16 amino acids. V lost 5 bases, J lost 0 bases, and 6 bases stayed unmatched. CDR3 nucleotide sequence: TGTGCCAGCAGCCCCGGGACAGGGGGAAGCTCCTACGAGCAGTACTTC. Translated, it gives CASSPGTGGSSYEQYF.

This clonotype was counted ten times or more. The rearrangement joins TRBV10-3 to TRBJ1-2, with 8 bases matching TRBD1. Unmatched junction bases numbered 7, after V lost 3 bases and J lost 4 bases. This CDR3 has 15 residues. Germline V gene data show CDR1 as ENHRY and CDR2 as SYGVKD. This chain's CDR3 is CAISESRGLSYGYTF. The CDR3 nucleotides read TGTGCCATCAGTGAATCCAGGGGGCTGTCCTATGGCTACACCTTC.

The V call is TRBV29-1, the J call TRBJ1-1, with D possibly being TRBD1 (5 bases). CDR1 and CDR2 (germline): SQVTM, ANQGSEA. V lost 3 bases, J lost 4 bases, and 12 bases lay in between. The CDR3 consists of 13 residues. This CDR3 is CSVEGLAVTEAFF. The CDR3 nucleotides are TGCAGCGTTGAGGGACTGGCCGTCACTGAAGCTTTCTTT.

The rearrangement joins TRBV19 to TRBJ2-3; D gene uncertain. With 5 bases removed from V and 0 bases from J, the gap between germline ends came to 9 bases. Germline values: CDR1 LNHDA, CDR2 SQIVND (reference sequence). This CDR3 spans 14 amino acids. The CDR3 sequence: CASSLTPSTDTQYF. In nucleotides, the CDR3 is TGTGCCAGTAGTCTCACCCCTAGCACAGATACGCAGTATTTT.

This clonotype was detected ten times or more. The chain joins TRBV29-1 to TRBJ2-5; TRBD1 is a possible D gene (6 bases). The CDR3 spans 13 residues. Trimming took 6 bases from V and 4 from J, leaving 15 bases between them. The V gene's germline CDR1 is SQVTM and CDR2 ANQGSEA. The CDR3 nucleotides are TGCAGCGTGAGGGGCAGCAGGGGAGAGACCCAGTACTTC. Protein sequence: CSVRGSRGETQYF.

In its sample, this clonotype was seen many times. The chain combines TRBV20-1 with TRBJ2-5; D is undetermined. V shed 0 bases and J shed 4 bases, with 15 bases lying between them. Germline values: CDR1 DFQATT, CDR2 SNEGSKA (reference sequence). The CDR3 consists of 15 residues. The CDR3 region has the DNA TGCAGTGCTAGAGAAGGAAATAGAGCTGTAGAGACCCAGTACTTC. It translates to CSAREGNRAVETQYF.

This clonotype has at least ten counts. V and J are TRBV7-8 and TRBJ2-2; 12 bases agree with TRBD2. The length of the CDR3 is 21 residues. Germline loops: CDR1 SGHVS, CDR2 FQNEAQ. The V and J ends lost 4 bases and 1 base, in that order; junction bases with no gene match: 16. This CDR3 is CASSSRGIALAGGKNTGELFF. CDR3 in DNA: TGTGCCAGCAGCTCTAGAGGTATCGCGCTAGCGGGAGGGAAGAACACCGGGGAGCTGTTTTTT. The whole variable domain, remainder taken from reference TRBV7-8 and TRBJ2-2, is GAGVSQSPRYKVAKRGQDVALRCDPISGHVSLFWYQQALGQGPEFLTYFQNEAQLDKSGLPSDRFFAERPEGSVSTLKIQRTQQEDSAVYLCASSSRGIALAGGKNTGELFFGEGSRLTVL.

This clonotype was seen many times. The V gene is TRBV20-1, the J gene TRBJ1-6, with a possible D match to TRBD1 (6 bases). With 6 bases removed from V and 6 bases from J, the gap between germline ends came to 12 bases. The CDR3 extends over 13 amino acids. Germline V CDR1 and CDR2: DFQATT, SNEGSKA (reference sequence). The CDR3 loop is CSAQGGANSPLHF. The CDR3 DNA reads TGCAGTGCGCAAGGGGGTGCTAATTCACCCCTCCACTTT.

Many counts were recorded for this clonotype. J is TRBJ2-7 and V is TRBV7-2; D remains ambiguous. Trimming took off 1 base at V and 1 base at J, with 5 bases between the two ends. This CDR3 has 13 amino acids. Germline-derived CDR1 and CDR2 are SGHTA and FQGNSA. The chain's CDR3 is CASSLERSYEQYF. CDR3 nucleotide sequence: TGTGCCAGCAGCTTAGAGCGATCCTACGAGCAGTACTTC.

The CDR3 DNA reads as TGCGCCAGCAGTCAATTGATCCGGGACGCTGCTTCTCCTGAGCAGTACTTC. As protein: CASSQLIRDAASPEQYF. This rearrangement joins TRBV23-1 to TRBJ2-7, with D perhaps given as TRBD1 or TRBD2 (5 bases each). TRBV23-1 is an ORF, with its function uncertain. The V end lost 1 base, the J end lost 7 bases, and 23 bases lay between the germline ends. This CDR3 spans 17 amino acids.

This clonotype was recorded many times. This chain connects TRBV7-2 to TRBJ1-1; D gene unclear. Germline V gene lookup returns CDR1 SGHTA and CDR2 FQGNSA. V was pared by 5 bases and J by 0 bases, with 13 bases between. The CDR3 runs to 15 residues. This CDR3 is CASSQRPTVNTEAFF. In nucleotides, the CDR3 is TGTGCCAGCAGCCAACGTCCAACAGTGAACACTGAAGCTTTCTTT.

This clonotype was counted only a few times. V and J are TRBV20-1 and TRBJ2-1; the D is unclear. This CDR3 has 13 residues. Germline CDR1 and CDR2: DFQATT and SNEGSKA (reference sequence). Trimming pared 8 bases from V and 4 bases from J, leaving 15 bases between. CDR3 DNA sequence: TGCAGTACAGTCAAGGGTTTTTACAATGAGCAGTTCTTC. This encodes CSTVKGFYNEQFF.